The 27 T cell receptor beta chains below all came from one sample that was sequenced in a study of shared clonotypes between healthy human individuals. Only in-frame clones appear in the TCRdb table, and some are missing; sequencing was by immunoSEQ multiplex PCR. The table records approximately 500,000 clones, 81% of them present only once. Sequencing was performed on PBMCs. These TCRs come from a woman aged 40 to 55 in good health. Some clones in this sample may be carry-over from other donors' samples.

The CDR3 loop reads CASSQERLVLPHEQYF. In DNA, the CDR3 is TGTGCCAGCAGCCAAGAGAGACTAGTCCTCCCCCACGAGCAGTACTTC. J is TRBJ2-7 and V is TRBV4-2, with a weak D call TRBD2 (6 bases). Germline CDR1 is LGHNA and CDR2 is YNFKEQ. This CDR3 comprises 16 residues. The V end lost 0 bases, the J end lost 5 bases, and 17 bases lay between the germline ends.

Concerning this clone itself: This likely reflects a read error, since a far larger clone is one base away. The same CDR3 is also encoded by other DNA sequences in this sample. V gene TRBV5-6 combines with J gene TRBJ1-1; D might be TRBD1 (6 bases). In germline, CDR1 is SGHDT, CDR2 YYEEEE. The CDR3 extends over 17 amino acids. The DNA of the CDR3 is TGTGCAAGCAGCGCGAGCCGGGGGACATCGGTGAGCACTGAAGCTTTCTTT. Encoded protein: CASSASRGTSVSTEAFF.

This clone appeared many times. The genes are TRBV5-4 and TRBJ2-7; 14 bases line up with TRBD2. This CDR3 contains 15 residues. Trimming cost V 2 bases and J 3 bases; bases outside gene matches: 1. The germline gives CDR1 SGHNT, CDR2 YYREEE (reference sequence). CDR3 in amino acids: CASSFGTSGSYEQYF. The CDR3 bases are TGTGCCAGCAGCTTTGGGACTAGCGGGAGCTACGAGCAGTACTTC.

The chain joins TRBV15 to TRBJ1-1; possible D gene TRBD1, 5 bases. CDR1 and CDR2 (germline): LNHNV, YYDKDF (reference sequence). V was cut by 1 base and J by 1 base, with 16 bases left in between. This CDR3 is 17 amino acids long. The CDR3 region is CATSRVVGVGQNTEAFF. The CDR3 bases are TGTGCCACCAGCAGAGTGGTAGGGGTGGGTCAGAACACTGAAGCTTTCTTT.

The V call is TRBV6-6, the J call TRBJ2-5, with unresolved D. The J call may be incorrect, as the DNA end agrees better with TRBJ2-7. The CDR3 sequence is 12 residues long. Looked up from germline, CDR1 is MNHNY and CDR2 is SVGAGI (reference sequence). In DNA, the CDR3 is TGTGCCAGCAGCCACAGCCCCTACGAGCAGTACTTC. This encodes CASSHSPYEQYF.

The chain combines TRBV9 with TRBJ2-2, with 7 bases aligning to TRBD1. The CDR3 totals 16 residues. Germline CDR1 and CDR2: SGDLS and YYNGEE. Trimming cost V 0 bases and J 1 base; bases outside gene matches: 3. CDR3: CASSVVGTVNTGELFF. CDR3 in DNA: TGTGCCAGCAGCGTAGTAGGGACAGTGAACACCGGGGAGCTGTTTTTT.

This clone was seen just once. CDR3 in amino acids: CASSESVDREGFF. The CDR3 coding sequence is TGTGCCAGCAGTGAAAGTGTAGACCGGGAAGGATTTTTT. V gene TRBV6-1 combines with J gene TRBJ1-4; D call uncertain. The V gene lost 2 bases and the J gene lost 17 bases, with 18 bases spanning the gap. Germline CDR1 and CDR2: MNHNS and SASEGT. CDR3 length: 13 amino acids.

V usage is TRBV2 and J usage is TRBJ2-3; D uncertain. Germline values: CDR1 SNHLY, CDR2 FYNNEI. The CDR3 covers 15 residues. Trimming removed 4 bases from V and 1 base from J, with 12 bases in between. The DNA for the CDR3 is TGTGCCAGCAGTGTAGGGATAGCTGGCACAGATACGCAGTATTTT. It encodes CASSVGIAGTDTQYF.

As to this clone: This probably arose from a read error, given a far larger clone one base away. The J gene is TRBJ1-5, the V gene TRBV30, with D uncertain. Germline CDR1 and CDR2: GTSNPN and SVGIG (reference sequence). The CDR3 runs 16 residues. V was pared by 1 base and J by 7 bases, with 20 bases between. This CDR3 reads CAWSGGGRQENQPQHF. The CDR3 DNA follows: TGTGCCTGGAGTGGCGGCGGGAGGCAGGAGAACCAGCCCCAGCATTTT.

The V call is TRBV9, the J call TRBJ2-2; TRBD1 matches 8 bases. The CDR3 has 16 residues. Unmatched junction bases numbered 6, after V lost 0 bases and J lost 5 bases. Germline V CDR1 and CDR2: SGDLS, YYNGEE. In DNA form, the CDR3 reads TGTGCCAGCAGCGTAGACCCCAGGGGGCAGACCGGGGAGCTGTTTTTT. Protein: CASSVDPRGQTGELFF.

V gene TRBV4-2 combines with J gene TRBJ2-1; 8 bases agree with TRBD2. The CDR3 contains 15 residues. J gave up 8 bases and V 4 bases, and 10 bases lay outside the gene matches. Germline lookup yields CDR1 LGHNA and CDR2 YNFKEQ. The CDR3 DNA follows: TGTGCCAGCAGCCTACAATATACTAGCGGAGATGAGCAGTTCTTC. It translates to CASSLQYTSGDEQFF.

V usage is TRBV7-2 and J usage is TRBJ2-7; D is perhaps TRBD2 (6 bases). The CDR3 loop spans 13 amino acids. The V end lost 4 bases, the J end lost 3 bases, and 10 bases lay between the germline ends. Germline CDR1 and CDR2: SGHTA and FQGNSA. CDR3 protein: CASSWAAGYEQYF. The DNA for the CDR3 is TGTGCCAGCAGCTGGGCAGCGGGCTACGAGCAGTACTTC.

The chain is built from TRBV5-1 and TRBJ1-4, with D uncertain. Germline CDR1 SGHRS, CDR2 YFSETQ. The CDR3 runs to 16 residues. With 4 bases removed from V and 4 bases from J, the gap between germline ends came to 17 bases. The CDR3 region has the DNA TGCGCCAGCAGCCTGGGAAACAGCTATCTTAATGAAAAACTGTTTTTT. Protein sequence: CASSLGNSYLNEKLFF.

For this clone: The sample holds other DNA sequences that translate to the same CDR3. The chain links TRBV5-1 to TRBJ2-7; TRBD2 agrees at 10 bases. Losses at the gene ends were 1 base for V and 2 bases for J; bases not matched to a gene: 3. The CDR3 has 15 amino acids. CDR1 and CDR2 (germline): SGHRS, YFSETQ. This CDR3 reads CASSLRLAGTYEQYF. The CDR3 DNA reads TGCGCCAGCAGCTTGAGACTAGCGGGCACCTACGAGCAGTACTTC.

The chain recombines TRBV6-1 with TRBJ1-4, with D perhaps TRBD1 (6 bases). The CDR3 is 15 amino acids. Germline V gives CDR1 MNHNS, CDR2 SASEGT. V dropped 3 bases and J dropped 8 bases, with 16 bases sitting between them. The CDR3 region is CASSEWGHEPEKLFF. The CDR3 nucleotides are TGTGCCAGCAGTGAGTGGGGGCACGAGCCGGAAAAACTGTTTTTT.

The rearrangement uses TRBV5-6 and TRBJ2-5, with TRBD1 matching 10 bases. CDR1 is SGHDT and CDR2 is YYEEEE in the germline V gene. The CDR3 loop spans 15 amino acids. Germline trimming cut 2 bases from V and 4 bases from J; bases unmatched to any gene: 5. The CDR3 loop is CASSLVTGGGETQYF. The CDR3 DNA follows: TGTGCCAGCAGCTTAGTGACAGGGGGCGGAGAGACCCAGTACTTC.

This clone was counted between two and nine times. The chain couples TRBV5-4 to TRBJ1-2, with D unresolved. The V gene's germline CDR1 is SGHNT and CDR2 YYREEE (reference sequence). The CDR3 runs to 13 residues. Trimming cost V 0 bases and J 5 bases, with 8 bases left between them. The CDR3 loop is CASSLAGGYGYTF. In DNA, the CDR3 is TGTGCCAGCAGCTTGGCTGGTGGATATGGCTACACCTTC. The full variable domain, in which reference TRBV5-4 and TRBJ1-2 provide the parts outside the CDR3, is ETGVTQSPTHLIKTRGQQVTLRCSSQSGHNTVSWYQQALGQGPQFIFQYYREEENGRGNFPPRFSGLQFPNYSSELNVNALELDDSALYLCASSLAGGYGYTFGSGTRLTVV.

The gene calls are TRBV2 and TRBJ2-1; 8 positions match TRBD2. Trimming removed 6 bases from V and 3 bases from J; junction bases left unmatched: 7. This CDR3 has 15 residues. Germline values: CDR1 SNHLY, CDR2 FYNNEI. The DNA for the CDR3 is TGTGCCAGCAGCCCCCTAGCGGGCAACTACAATGAGCAGTTCTTC. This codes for CASSPLAGNYNEQFF.

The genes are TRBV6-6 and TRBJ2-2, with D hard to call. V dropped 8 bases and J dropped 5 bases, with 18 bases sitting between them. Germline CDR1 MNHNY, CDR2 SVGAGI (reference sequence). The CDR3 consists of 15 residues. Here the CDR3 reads CASSESFQGTGELFF. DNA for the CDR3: TGTGCCAGCTCGGAATCGTTCCAAGGGACCGGGGAGCTGTTTTTT.

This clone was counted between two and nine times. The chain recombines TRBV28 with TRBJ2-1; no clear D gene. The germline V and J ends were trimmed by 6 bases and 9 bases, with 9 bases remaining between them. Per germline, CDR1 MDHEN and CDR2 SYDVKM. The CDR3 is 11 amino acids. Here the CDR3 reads CASRDVVEQFF. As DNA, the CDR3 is TGTGCCAGCAGGGACGTTGTTGAGCAGTTCTTC.

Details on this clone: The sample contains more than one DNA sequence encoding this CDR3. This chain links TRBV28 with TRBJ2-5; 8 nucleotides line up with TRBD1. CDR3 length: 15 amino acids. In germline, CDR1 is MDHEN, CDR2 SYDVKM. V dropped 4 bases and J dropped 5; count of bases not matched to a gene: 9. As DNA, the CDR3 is TGTGCCAGCAGTTCTCCTGGACAGGGCGGGGAGACCCAGTACTTC. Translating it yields CASSSPGQGGETQYF. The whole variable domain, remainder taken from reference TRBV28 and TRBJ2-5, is DVKVTQSSRYLVKRTGEKVFLECVQDMDHENMFWYRQDPGLGLRLIYFSYDVKMKEKGDIPEGYSVSREKKERFSLILESASTNQTSMYLCASSSPGQGGETQYFGPGTRLLVL.

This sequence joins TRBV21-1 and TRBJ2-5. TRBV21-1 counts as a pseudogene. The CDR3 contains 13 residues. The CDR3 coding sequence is TGTGCCAGCAGCAAAGTGCCTCAAGAGACCCAGTACTTC. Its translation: CASSKVPQETQYF.

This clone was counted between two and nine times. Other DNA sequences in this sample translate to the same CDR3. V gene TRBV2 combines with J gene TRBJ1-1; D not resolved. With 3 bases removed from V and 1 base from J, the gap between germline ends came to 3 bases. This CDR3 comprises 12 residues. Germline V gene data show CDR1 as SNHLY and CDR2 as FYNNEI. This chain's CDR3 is CASSDPNTEAFF. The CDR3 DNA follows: TGTGCCAGCAGTGATCCGAACACTGAAGCTTTCTTT. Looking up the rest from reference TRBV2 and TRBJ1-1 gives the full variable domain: EPEVTQTPSHQVTQMGQEVILRCVPISNHLYFYWYRQILGQKVEFLVSFYNNEISEKSEIFDDQFSVERPDGSNFTLKIRSTKLEDSAMYFCASSDPNTEAFFGQGTRLTVV.

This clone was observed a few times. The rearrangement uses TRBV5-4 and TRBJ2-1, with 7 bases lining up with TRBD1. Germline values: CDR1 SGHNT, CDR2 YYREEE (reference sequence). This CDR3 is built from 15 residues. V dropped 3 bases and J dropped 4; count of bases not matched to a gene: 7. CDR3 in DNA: TGTGCCAGCAGCTCCTACACAGGGGCTTACAATGAGCAGTTCTTC. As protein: CASSSYTGAYNEQFF.

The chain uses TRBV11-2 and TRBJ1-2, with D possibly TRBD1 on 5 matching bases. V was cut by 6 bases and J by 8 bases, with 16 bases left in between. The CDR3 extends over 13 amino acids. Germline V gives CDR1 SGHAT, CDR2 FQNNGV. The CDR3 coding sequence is TGTGCCAGCAGGATCCCAGGGATCGGGGGCTACACCTTC. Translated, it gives CASRIPGIGGYTF.

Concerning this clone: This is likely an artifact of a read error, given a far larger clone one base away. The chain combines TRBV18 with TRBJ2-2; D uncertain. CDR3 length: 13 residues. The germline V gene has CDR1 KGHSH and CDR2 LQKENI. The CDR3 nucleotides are TGTGCCAGCTCACCAGTTTCTACCGAGGAGCTGTTTTTT. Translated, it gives CASSPVSTEELFF.

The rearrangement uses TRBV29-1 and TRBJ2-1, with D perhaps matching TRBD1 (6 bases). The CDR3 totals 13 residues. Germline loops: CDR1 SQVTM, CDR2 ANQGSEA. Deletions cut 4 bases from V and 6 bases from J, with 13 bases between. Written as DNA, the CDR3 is TGCAGCGTTGCCAAGGACAGCAGCAATGAGCAGTTCTTC. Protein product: CSVAKDSSNEQFF.